These 27 T cell receptor beta chains were all obtained from the same sample, sequenced in a study of blood T cell repertoires in COVID-19. Sequenced by immunoSEQ multiplex PCR; TCRdb stores in-frame clones only, minus some. The sample includes 180,000 or so clones, approximately 82% of them seen just once. The sample consisted of peripheral blood. These receptors all stem from a human donor with acute or convalescent COVID-19. The donor label of this sample is uncertain.

V usage is TRBV3-1 (or the pseudogene TRBV3-2) and J usage is TRBJ2-1; 11 bases line up with TRBD2. The CDR3 spans 14 residues. Germline CDR1 and CDR2: LGHDT and YNNKEL (reference sequence). After removal of 11 bases from V and 4 bases from J, the junction contained 7 bases not matched to a gene. CDR3 DNA sequence: TGTGCCGCGTCCATAGCGGGAGGGTACAATGAGCAGTTCTTC. This codes for CAASIAGGYNEQFF.

This rearrangement joins TRBV11-2 to TRBJ1-2, with a possible D match to TRBD1 (5 bases). The CDR3 totals 13 residues. The ends were cut back, 5 bases at V and 7 bases at J, with 14 bases in the middle. CDR1 is SGHAT and CDR2 is FQNNGV in the germline V gene. CDR3 nucleotides: TGTGCCAGCAGCGCGGCAGGGTTCAGTGGCTACACCTTC. This translates into CASSAAGFSGYTF.

This sequence joins TRBV2 and TRBJ2-2; D is perhaps TRBD1 (5 bases). The CDR3 contains 14 residues. Germline V CDR1 and CDR2: SNHLY, FYNNEI. V gave up 10 bases and J gave up 3 bases, with 15 bases separating them. The CDR3 loop is CAKSRSRDTGELFF. The CDR3 DNA is TGTGCCAAGTCTCGCAGCAGGGACACCGGGGAGCTGTTTTTT.

The chain carries TRBV24-1 and TRBJ2-1; tentatively, D is TRBD2 (6 bases). The V gene's germline CDR1 is KGHDR and CDR2 SFDVKD. The V and J ends lost 9 bases and 1 base respectively, with 12 bases between them. CDR3 length: 14 residues. The CDR3 region has the DNA TGTGCCACCCGCTCGAGCGGGTCCTACAATGAGCAGTTCTTC. It yields the protein CATRSSGSYNEQFF.

The chain recombines TRBV19 with TRBJ1-1; no definite D call. CDR3 size: 13 residues. Trimming pared 6 bases from V and 3 bases from J, leaving 11 bases between. The germline CDR1 and CDR2 sequences are LNHDA and SQIVND (reference sequence). DNA for the CDR3: TGTGCCAGTAGGGGTGAGGTGTACACTGAAGCTTTCTTT. The encoded protein is CASRGEVYTEAFF.

The chain has TRBV9 and TRBJ2-6; 7 bases are shared with TRBD1. Germline trimming cut 4 bases from V and 2 bases from J; bases unmatched to any gene: 3. Germline-derived CDR1 and CDR2 are SGDLS and YYNGEE. The CDR3 sequence is 15 residues long. This CDR3 reads CASSTTGAGANVLTF. In DNA form, the CDR3 reads TGTGCCAGCAGCACCACAGGGGCTGGGGCCAACGTCCTGACTTTC.

The chain employs TRBV12-5 and TRBJ1-2; the D gene is possibly TRBD1 (6 bases). CDR1 is LGHNT and CDR2 is FRNRAP in the germline V gene. V lost 6 bases and J lost 4, with 18 bases in between. CDR3 length: 15 amino acids. The CDR3 region has the DNA TGTGCTAGTGGCGCGAGGGCCGGGGGGCTCTATGGCTACACCTTC. It codes for CASGARAGGLYGYTF.

This sequence joins TRBV4-1 and TRBJ1-1; the D gene is possibly TRBD1 (6 bases). The CDR3 is made up of 15 amino acids. Trimming pared 1 base from V and 0 bases from J, leaving 9 bases between. Germline CDR1 reads MGHRA; CDR2 reads YSYEKL. CDR3 DNA sequence: TGCGCCAGCAGCCAAGTCGACAGGCTGAACACTGAAGCTTTCTTT. Its translation is CASSQVDRLNTEAFF.

The chain is built from TRBV7-2 and TRBJ2-5; no definite D call. Germline V lookup: CDR1 SGHTA, CDR2 FQGNSA. Trimming cost V 5 bases and J 2 bases, with 12 bases left between them. This CDR3 region has 14 residues. This CDR3 reads CASSTSSVQETQYF. The CDR3 nucleotides read TGTGCCAGCAGCACGAGCAGCGTTCAAGAGACCCAGTACTTC.

This chain uses TRBV28 with TRBJ2-7; TRBD2 matches 8 bases. This CDR3 comprises 17 residues. Germline V gives CDR1 MDHEN, CDR2 SYDVKM. The junction had 15 bases not matched to a gene; V was cut back by 5 bases and J by 3 bases. CDR3 sequence: CASSSPPGIAGNYEQYF. For the CDR3, the DNA is TGTGCCAGCAGTAGCCCGCCCGGAATAGCGGGAAACTACGAGCAGTACTTC. Drawing the rest from reference TRBV28 and TRBJ2-7, the complete variable domain is DVKVTQSSRYLVKRTGEKVFLECVQDMDHENMFWYRQDPGLGLRLIYFSYDVKMKEKGDIPEGYSVSREKKERFSLILESASTNQTSMYLCASSSPPGIAGNYEQYFGPGTRLTVT.

The chain combines TRBV28 with TRBJ2-2; D might be TRBD2 (5 bases). Germline CDR1 and CDR2: MDHEN and SYDVKM. V was cut by 7 bases and J by 3 bases, with 15 bases left in between. The CDR3 runs to 15 residues. As DNA, the CDR3 is TGTGCCAGCACCCCATCGGGGAGAGACACCGGGGAGCTGTTTTTT. Encoded protein: CASTPSGRDTGELFF.

In this sample, this clone turned up a few times. The V and J genes are TRBV9 and TRBJ2-1; TRBD1 might be the D (6 bases). V lost 4 bases, J lost 4 bases, and 12 bases lay in between. Germline V gene sequence: CDR1 SGDLS, CDR2 YYNGEE. CDR3 length: 14 residues. For the CDR3, the DNA is TGTGCCAGCAGCTCTCAGACAGGTTACAATGAGCAGTTCTTC. This gives the protein CASSSQTGYNEQFF.

The rearrangement joins TRBV6-5 to TRBJ2-7, with 10 bases matching TRBD1. This CDR3 has 14 residues. CDR1 is MNHEY, CDR2 SVGAGI, per germline. V shed 11 bases and J 1 base; nucleotides not matched to a gene: 8. The CDR3 DNA follows: TGTGCCGGAAAGGGACAGGGGTGGTCCTACGAGCAGTACTTC. Its translation is CAGKGQGWSYEQYF.

The chain employs TRBV6-2 or TRBV6-3 and TRBJ1-1; D is uncertain. Germline V CDR1 and CDR2: MNHEY, SVGEGT. This CDR3 contains 12 residues. V dropped 2 bases and J dropped 10 bases, with 11 bases sitting between them. CDR3 nucleotide sequence: TGTGCCAGCAGTTACGCGGGTGGTGGAGCTTTCTTT. It is translated as CASSYAGGGAFF.

This sequence joins TRBV28 and TRBJ1-1; D perhaps matches TRBD1 (6 bases). Germline assignment: CDR1 MDHEN and CDR2 SYDVKM. Trimming took off 2 bases at V and 1 base at J, with 14 bases between the two ends. The CDR3 has 16 amino acids. CDR3 sequence (DNA): TGTGCCAGCAGTTTAGTCCCAGGGGCCGGGAACACTGAAGCTTTCTTT. The encoded protein is CASSLVPGAGNTEAFF.

The V gene is TRBV30, the J gene TRBJ2-2, with 9 bases identical to TRBD2. Trimming took 1 base from V and 6 from J; bases not matched to a gene: 9. The CDR3 has 16 amino acids. Germline CDR1 reads GTSNPN; CDR2 reads SVGIG (reference sequence). For the CDR3, the DNA is TGTGCCTGGAGTGGAACAAGCGGGAGGTTGGCCGGGGAGCTGTTTTTT. Translating gives CAWSGTSGRLAGELFF. Full variable domain (missing parts from reference TRBV30 and TRBJ2-2): SQTIHQWPATLVQPVGSPLSLECTVEGTSNPNLYWYRQAAGRGLQLLFYSVGIGQISSEVPQNLSASRPQDRQFILSSKKLLLSDSGFYLCAWSGTSGRLAGELFFGEGSRLTVL.

The genes are TRBV7-8 and TRBJ2-1; TRBD2 matches 10 bases. Germline loops: CDR1 SGHVS, CDR2 FQNEAQ. This CDR3 has 16 residues. V dropped 6 bases and J dropped 8; count of bases not matched to a gene: 13. DNA of the CDR3: TGTGCCAGCAGATCCACCGCGACTAGCGGGTTGCATGAGCAGTTCTTC. This translates into CASRSTATSGLHEQFF.

As for this clone: This specimen includes other DNA sequences encoding the same CDR3. V is TRBV18 and J is TRBJ1-4, with D maybe TRBD1 (5 bases). Germline lookup yields CDR1 KGHSH and CDR2 LQKENI. The CDR3 loop spans 13 amino acids. V gave up 3 bases and J gave up 5 bases, with 7 bases separating them. CDR3 protein: CASSPDRNEKLFF. Written as DNA, the CDR3 is TGTGCCAGCTCACCCGACAGAAATGAAAAACTGTTTTTT. Complete variable domain (other parts from reference TRBV18 and TRBJ1-4): NAGVMQNPRHLVRRRGQEARLRCSPMKGHSHVYWYRQLPEEGLKFMVYLQKENIIDESGMPKERFSAEFPKEGPSILRIQQVVRGDSAAYFCASSPDRNEKLFFGSGTQLSVL.

This clone occurred a few times. The likely explanation is a read error, given a far larger clone one base away. The same CDR3 also results from other DNA sequences found in this sample. The rearrangement links TRBV7-2 to TRBJ2-7; TRBD1 aligns across 8 bases. This CDR3 has 13 residues. Germline CDR1 reads SGHTA; CDR2 reads FQGNSA. The V gene end was trimmed by 5 bases and the J gene end by 4 bases; junction bases not matched to a gene: 4. The CDR3 sequence: CASSLDRAYEQYF. DNA for the CDR3: TGTGCCAGCAGCCTGGACAGGGCATACGAGCAGTACTTC.

A single count supports this clone. V usage is TRBV19 and J usage is TRBJ2-1; 7 bases are a match to TRBD2. V lost 3 bases to trimming and J lost 3 bases; unmatched junction nucleotides: 8. This CDR3 is 16 amino acids long. In germline, CDR1 is LNHDA, CDR2 SQIVND (reference sequence). CDR3 amino acids: CASSIGSGRIYNEQFF. Written as DNA, the CDR3 is TGTGCCAGTAGTATCGGTAGCGGGCGTATCTACAATGAGCAGTTCTTC. Full variable domain (missing parts from reference TRBV19 and TRBJ2-1): DGGITQSPKYLFRKEGQNVTLSCEQNLNHDAMYWYRQDPGQGLRLIYYSQIVNDFQKGDIAEGYSVSREKKESFPLTVTSAQKNPTAFYLCASSIGSGRIYNEQFFGPGTRLTVL.

The rearrangement uses TRBV5-4 and TRBJ1-4; the D gene is possibly TRBD1 (5 bases). The germline V gene has CDR1 SGHNT and CDR2 YYREEE (reference sequence). The CDR3 has 14 amino acids. The V and J ends lost 4 bases and 7 bases respectively, with 14 bases between them. CDR3 in DNA: TGTGCCAGCAGCAGATACGACAGTAGTGAAAAACTGTTTTTT. It is translated as CASSRYDSSEKLFF.

The J gene is TRBJ2-5, the V gene TRBV6-5, with TRBD2 matching 14 bases. Germline V gene lookup returns CDR1 MNHEY and CDR2 SVGAGI. Trimming cost V 6 bases and J 4 bases; bases outside gene matches: 1. CDR3 length: 14 residues. The CDR3 reads CASRTSGRGETQYF. Here the CDR3 DNA reads TGTGCCAGCAGGACTAGCGGGAGGGGAGAGACCCAGTACTTC.

The chain recombines TRBV11-1 with TRBJ2-5; TRBD1 aligns across 12 bases. The V and J ends lost 5 bases and 4 bases, in that order; junction bases with no gene match: 2. CDR3 length: 14 residues. CDR1 is SGHAT, CDR2 FQDESV, per germline (reference sequence). CDR3 DNA: TGTGCCAGCAGCCGGGACAGGGGGCTAGAGACCCAGTACTTC. As protein: CASSRDRGLETQYF.

The chain is built from TRBV27 and TRBJ2-5; 9 bases line up with TRBD2. The CDR3 spans 15 residues. The V and J ends lost 5 bases and 5 bases, in that order; junction bases with no gene match: 9. Germline CDR1 and CDR2: MNHEY and SMNVEV (reference sequence). The CDR3 bases are TGTGCCAGCAGTAACCCGGGACTAGCTAGGGAGACCCAGTACTTC. It yields the protein CASSNPGLARETQYF.

The chain is built from TRBV7-3 and TRBJ1-3; 9 bases map to TRBD1. J gave up 2 bases and V 2 bases, and 7 bases lay outside the gene matches. The CDR3 totals 17 residues. Germline V gene data show CDR1 as SGHTA and CDR2 as FQGTGA. The CDR3 coding sequence is TGTGCCAGCAGCTTAGCCGGGACAGGGACGGCTGGAAACACCATATATTTT. This encodes CASSLAGTGTAGNTIYF.

The sample holds a few counts of this clone. Other nucleotide sequences in the sample specify the same CDR3. The V call is TRBV5-1, the J call TRBJ1-1; D perhaps matches TRBD1 (5 bases). In germline, CDR1 is SGHRS, CDR2 YFSETQ. The ends were cut back, 0 bases at V and 0 bases at J, with 9 bases in the middle. The CDR3 totals 15 residues. Here the CDR3 DNA reads TGCGCCAGCAGCTTGGTGCCAGGGATGAACACTGAAGCTTTCTTT. Amino acid sequence: CASSLVPGMNTEAFF.

The V and J genes are TRBV11-3 and TRBJ2-3; D is ambiguous. Trimming cost V 5 bases and J 0 bases, with 6 bases left between them. Germline V gene data show CDR1 as SGHNT and CDR2 as YENEEA. The CDR3 totals 13 residues. In DNA form, the CDR3 reads TGTGCCAGCAGCCAGACTAGCACAGATACGCAGTATTTT. Residues: CASSQTSTDTQYF.